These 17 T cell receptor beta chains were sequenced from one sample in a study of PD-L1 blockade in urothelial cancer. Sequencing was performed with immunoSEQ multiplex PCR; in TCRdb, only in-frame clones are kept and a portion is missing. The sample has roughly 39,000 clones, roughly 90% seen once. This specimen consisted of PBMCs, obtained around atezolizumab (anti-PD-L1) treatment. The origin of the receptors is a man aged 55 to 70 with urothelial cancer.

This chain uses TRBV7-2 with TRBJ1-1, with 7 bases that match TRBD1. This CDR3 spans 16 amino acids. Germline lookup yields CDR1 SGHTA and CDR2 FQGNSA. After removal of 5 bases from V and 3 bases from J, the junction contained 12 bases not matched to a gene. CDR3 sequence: CASSPSGTAGYTEAFF. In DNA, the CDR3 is TGTGCCAGCAGCCCCTCAGGGACAGCGGGTTACACTGAAGCTTTCTTT.

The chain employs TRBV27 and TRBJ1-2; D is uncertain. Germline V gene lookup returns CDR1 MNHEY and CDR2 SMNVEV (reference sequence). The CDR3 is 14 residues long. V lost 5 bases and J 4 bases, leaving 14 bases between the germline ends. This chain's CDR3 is CASSAMRRGYGYTF. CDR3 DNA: TGTGCCAGCAGTGCCATGAGGCGGGGCTATGGCTACACCTTC.

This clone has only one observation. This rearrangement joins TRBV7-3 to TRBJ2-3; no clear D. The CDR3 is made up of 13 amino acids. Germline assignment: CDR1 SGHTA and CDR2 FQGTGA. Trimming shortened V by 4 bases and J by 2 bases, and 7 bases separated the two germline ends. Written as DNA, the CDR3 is TGTGCCAGCAGCTCCCTTTTCACAGATACGCAGTATTTT. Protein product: CASSSLFTDTQYF. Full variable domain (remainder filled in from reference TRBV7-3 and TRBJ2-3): GAGVSQTPSNKVTEKGKYVELRCDPISGHTALYWYRQSLGQGPEFLIYFQGTGAADDSGLPNDRFFAVRPEGSVSTLKIQRTERGDSAVYLCASSSLFTDTQYFGPGTRLTVL.

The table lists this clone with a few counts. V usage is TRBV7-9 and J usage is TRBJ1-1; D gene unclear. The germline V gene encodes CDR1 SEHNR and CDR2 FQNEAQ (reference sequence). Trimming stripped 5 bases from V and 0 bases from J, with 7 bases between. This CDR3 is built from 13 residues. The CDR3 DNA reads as TGTGCCAGCAGCCCCCAGGTGAACACTGAAGCTTTCTTT. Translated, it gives CASSPQVNTEAFF.

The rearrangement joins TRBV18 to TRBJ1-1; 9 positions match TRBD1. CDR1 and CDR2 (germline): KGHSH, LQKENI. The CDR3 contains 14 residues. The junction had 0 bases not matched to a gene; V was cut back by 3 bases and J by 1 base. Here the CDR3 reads CASSPGQGNTEAFF. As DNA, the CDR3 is TGTGCCAGCTCACCGGGACAGGGGAACACTGAAGCTTTCTTT.

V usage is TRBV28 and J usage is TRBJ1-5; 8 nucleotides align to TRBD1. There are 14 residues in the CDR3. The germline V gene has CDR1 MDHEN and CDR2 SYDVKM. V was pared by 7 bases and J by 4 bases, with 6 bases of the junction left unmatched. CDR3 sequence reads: CASTGQGGNQPQHF. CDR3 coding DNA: TGTGCCAGCACCGGACAGGGAGGGAATCAGCCCCAGCATTTT.

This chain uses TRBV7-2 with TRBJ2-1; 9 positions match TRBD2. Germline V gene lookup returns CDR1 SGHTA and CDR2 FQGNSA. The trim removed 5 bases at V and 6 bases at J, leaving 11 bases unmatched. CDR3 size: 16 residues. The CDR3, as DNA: TGTGCCAGCAGCCTCGATCCTGGACTAGCGAGCAATGAGCAGTTCTTC. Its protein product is CASSLDPGLASNEQFF.

The CDR3 nucleotides are TGTGCCAGCAGCGAGGGACTAGCGGGAGACCCGGGTTCGATGGGCTCCTACAATGAGCAGTTCTTC. Translated: CASSEGLAGDPGSMGSYNEQFF. The chain links TRBV7-6 to TRBJ2-1; TRBD2 matches at 14 bases. The CDR3 contains 22 residues. Trimming at V came to 5 bases and at J to 0 bases, leaving 18 bases not matched to a gene. From germline, CDR1 is SGHVS and CDR2 FNYEAQ.

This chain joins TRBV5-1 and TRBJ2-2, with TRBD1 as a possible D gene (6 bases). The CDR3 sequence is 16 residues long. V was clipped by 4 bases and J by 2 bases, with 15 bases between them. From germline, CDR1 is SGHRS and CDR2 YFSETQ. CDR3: CASSTWGLSNTGELFF. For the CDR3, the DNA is TGCGCCAGCAGCACCTGGGGGCTTAGTAACACCGGGGAGCTGTTTTTT.

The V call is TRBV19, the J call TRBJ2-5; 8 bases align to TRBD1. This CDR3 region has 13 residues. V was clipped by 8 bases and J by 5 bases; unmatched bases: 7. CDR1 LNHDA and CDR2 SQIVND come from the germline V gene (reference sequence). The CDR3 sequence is CASGQGGRETQYF. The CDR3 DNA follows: TGTGCCAGTGGACAGGGAGGTAGGGAGACCCAGTACTTC.

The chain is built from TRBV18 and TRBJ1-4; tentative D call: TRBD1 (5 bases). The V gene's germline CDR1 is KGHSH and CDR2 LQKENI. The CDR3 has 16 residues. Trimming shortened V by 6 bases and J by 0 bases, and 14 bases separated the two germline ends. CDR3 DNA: TGTGCCAGCTCCCTCGACAGATTATCAACTAATGAAAAACTGTTTTTT. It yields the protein CASSLDRLSTNEKLFF.

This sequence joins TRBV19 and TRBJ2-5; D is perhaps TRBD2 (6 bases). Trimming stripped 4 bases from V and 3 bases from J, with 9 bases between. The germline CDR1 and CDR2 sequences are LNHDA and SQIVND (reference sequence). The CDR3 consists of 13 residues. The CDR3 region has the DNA TGTGCCAGTAGTAGGTGGAGGGAAGAGACCCAGTACTTC. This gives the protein CASSRWREETQYF.

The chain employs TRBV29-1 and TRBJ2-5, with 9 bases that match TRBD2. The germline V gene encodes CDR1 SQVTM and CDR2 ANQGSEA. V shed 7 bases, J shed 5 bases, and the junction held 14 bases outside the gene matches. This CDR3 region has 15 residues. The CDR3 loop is CSGGGVAGGRETQYF. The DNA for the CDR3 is TGCAGCGGTGGGGGAGTGGCGGGGGGGCGGGAGACCCAGTACTTC. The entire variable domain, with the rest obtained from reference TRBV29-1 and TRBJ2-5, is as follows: SAVISQKPSRDICQRGTSLTIQCQVDSQVTMMFWYRQQPGQSLTLIATANQGSEATYESGFVIDKFPISRPNLTFSTLTVSNMSPEDSSIYLCSGGGVAGGRETQYFGPGTRLLVL.

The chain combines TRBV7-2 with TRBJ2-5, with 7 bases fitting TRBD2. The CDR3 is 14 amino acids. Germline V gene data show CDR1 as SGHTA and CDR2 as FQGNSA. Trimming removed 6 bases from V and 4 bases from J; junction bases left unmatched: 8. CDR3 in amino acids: CASRDRLAGETQYF. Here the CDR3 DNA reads TGTGCCAGCAGGGATCGACTAGCAGGAGAGACCCAGTACTTC.

The CDR3 coding sequence is TGTGCCAGCAGCAGCGATTCCTTTATCAACACTGAAGCTTTCTTT. It codes for CASSSDSFINTEAFF. V is TRBV7-9 and J is TRBJ1-1; no reliable D call. This CDR3 is built from 15 residues. Looked up from germline, CDR1 is SEHNR and CDR2 is FQNEAQ (reference sequence). The V end was cut by 5 bases, the J end by 2 bases, with 15 bases between.

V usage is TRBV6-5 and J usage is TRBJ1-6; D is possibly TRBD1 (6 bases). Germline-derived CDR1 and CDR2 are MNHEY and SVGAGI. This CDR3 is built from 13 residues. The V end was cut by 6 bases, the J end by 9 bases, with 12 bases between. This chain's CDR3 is CASSWTESSPLHF. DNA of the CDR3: TGTGCCAGCAGCTGGACAGAGAGTTCACCCCTCCACTTT.

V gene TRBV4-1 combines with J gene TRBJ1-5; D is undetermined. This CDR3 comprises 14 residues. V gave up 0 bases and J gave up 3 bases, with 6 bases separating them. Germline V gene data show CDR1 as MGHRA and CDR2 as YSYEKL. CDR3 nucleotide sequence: TGCGCCAGCAGCCAAGAGTTCCTCAATCAGCCCCAGCATTTT. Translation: CASSQEFLNQPQHF.